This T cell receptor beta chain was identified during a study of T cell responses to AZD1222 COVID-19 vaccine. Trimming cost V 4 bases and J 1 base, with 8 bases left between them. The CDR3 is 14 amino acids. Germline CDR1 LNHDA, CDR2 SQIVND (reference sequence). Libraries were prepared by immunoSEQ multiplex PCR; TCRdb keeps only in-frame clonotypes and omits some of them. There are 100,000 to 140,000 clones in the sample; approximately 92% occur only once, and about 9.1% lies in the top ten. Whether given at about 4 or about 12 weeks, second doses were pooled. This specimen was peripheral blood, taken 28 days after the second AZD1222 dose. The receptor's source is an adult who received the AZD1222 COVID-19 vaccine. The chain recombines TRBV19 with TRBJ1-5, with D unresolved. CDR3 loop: CASSSTASNQPQHF. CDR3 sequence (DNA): TGTGCCAGTAGTAGCACGGCGAGCAATCAGCCCCAGCATTTT.